A selection of T cell receptor beta chains follows, all from one sample in a study of PD-1 blockade in classical Hodgkin lymphoma. Measured with immunoSEQ multiplex PCR; TCRdb has only the in-frame clones, and not every one. The sample consists of about 30,000 clones, about two thirds of them appearing once. Sequenced material: peripheral blood mononuclear cells (PBMCs), taken before the second cycle of nivolumab. These receptors all come from a human donor with classical Hodgkin lymphoma. The CDR3 runs from the conserved cysteine through the conserved F or W. A D gene is named only where the DNA matches it firmly. A clone size is listed for some rows: how often the clone was seen (once, few, many), or a class if it is expanded.

v_gene	j_gene	d_gene	abundance	CDR3aa	CDR3nt
TRBV7-9	TRBJ1-4	-	-	CASSLYPQGTNEKLFF	TGTGCCAGCAGCTTATATCCACAGGGAACTAATGAAAAACTGTTTTTT
TRBV18	TRBJ1-6	-	few	CASSPHPGGASPLHF	TGTGCCAGCTCACCTCATCCGGGGGGTGCTTCACCCCTCCACTTT
TRBV20-1	TRBJ2-1	-	-	CSALVNEQFF	TGCAGTGCTCTTGTCAATGAGCAGTTCTTC
TRBV9	TRBJ1-1	-	-	CASSVTGRTEAFF	TGTGCCAGCAGCGTAACAGGGAGGACTGAAGCTTTCTTT
TRBV2	TRBJ1-2	-	-	CASSRDINYGYTF	TGTGCCAGCAGTAGGGACATTAACTATGGCTACACCTTC
TRBV5-1	TRBJ2-1	-	few	CASSLVPGSTYNEQFF	TGCGCCAGCAGCTTGGTCCCAGGTAGTACCTACAATGAGCAGTTCTTC
TRBV5-4	TRBJ2-3	-	-	CASSLKTGGQAADTQYF	TGTGCCAGCAGCTTGAAAACGGGGGGCCAAGCAGCAGATACGCAGTATTTT
TRBV6-1	TRBJ2-3	TRBD2	-	CASSAGTSGFTDTQYF	TGTGCCAGCAGTGCCGGGACTAGCGGGTTCACAGATACGCAGTATTTT
TRBV5-1	TRBJ1-6	-	-	CATRGGEQSPLHF	TGCGCCACCCGCGGGGGAGAGCAATCACCCCTCCACTTT
TRBV6-1	TRBJ2-5	-	-	CASSEGGVTETQYF	TGTGCCAGCAGTGAAGGCGGCGTCACGGAGACCCAGTACTTC
TRBV4-1	TRBJ1-2	-	-	CASSTAGGYTF	TGCGCCAGCAGCACCGCGGGGGGCTACACCTTC
TRBV11-3	TRBJ2-2	-	-	CASSIGSHNTGELFF	TGTGCCAGCAGCATCGGGAGCCACAACACCGGGGAGCTGTTTTTT
TRBV5-4	TRBJ1-4	-	-	CASSGGPGSENEKLFF	TGTGCCAGCAGCGGGGGACCAGGGAGCGAGAATGAAAAGCTGTTTTTT
TRBV2	TRBJ1-2	-	-	CASSEGGGTNYGYTF	TGTGCCAGCAGTGAAGGGGGAGGGACTAACTATGGCTACACCTTC
TRBV6-1	TRBJ1-5	-	-	CASSDVRDQPQHF	TGTGCCAGCAGTGATGTAAGAGACCAGCCCCAGCATTTT
TRBV19	TRBJ2-1	TRBD2	-	CASSIGRGGGQFF	TGTGCCAGTAGTATCGGCCGGGGGGGCGGGCAGTTCTTC
TRBV6-1	TRBJ1-1	-	-	CASSVRNTEAFF	TGTGCCAGCAGCGTCAGGAACACTGAAGCTTTCTTT
TRBV4-3	TRBJ2-2	-	once	CASSQDSGLNTGELFF	TGCGCCAGCAGCCAAGACAGCGGGTTGAACACCGGGGAGCTGTTTTTT
TRBV10-1	TRBJ1-5	-	-	CASSDWDQPQHF	TGCGCCAGCAGTGATTGGGATCAGCCCCAGCATTTT
TRBV18	TRBJ1-2	-	-	CASSQGTDYGYTF	TGTGCCAGCTCACAGGGGACGGACTATGGCTACACCTTC
TRBV2	TRBJ2-1	-	-	CASIYGTNNEQFF	TGTGCCAGCATTTACGGGACAAACAATGAGCAGTTCTTC
TRBV27	TRBJ2-1	TRBD2	-	CASARGTSGDDEQFF	TGTGCCAGCGCCAGAGGGACTAGCGGGGACGATGAGCAGTTCTTC
TRBV4-3	TRBJ2-7	-	few	CASSQDPKGVQYF	TGCGCCAGCAGCCAAGATCCGAAGGGTGTGCAGTACTTC
TRBV5-1	TRBJ2-1	TRBD2	-	CASSPDSGGSYNEQFF	TGCGCCAGCAGCCCAGATAGCGGGGGTTCCTACAATGAGCAGTTCTTC
TRBV14	TRBJ1-2	TRBD1	once	CASSRGTGGYGYTF	TGTGCCAGCAGTCGAGGGACAGGGGGCTATGGCTACACCTTC
TRBV25-1	TRBJ2-2	-	few	CASSEIGEKTGELFF	TGTGCCAGCAGTGAAATCGGGGAGAAGACCGGGGAGCTGTTTTTT
TRBV6-5	TRBJ1-4	-	-	CASSYGQPATNEKLFF	TGTGCCAGCAGTTACGGACAGCCAGCAACTAATGAAAAACTGTTTTTT
TRBV5-1	TRBJ1-4	-	once	CASSWDNEKLFF	TGCGCCAGCAGCTGGGATAATGAAAAACTGTTTTTT
TRBV18	TRBJ2-5	-	once	CASARQGGRETQYF	TGTGCCAGTGCACGACAGGGAGGAAGAGAGACCCAGTACTTC
TRBV27	TRBJ2-3	TRBD2	-	CASSFELAGTDTQYF	TGTGCCAGCAGTTTCGAACTAGCGGGGACAGATACGCAGTATTTT
TRBV18	TRBJ2-5	-	-	CASSPTTSTGWEETQYF	TGTGCCAGCTCACCCACCACATCTACAGGGTGGGAGGAGACCCAGTACTTC
TRBV5-5	TRBJ2-3	-	-	CASSTLGGLLTDTQYF	TGTGCCAGCAGCACCTTGGGGGGCCTACTCACAGATACGCAGTATTTT
TRBV5-5	TRBJ1-2	-	few	CASSFIGNYGYTF	TGTGCCAGCAGCTTCATCGGAAACTATGGCTACACCTTC
TRBV28	TRBJ1-5	TRBD1	-	CASSLTGRPQHF	TGTGCCAGCAGCCTGACAGGGCGGCCCCAGCATTTT
TRBV7-6	TRBJ2-5	-	-	CASSLGYGPQETQYF	TGTGCCAGCAGCTTAGGTTACGGGCCCCAAGAGACCCAGTACTTC
TRBV27	TRBJ1-2	-	-	CASSLSPGGNGYTF	TGTGCCAGCAGTTTATCGCCCGGGGGGAATGGCTACACCTTC
TRBV5-1	TRBJ1-3	TRBD1	-	CASGQGGGNTIYF	TGCGCCAGCGGACAGGGGGGTGGAAACACCATATATTTT
TRBV4-3	TRBJ1-3	-	few	CASSRTAGNTIYF	TGCGCCAGCAGCCGTACTGCCGGAAACACCATATATTTT
TRBV7-2	TRBJ2-5	-	-	CASSFGTGEETQYF	TGTGCCAGCAGCTTTGGGACGGGGGAAGAGACCCAGTACTTC
TRBV7-2	TRBJ2-3	-	-	CASSLSPDHLGTDTQYF	TGTGCCAGCAGCTTAAGTCCTGATCACCTCGGCACAGATACGCAGTATTTT
TRBV4-2	TRBJ2-3	-	few	CASSQGRGTDTQYF	TGTGCCAGCAGCCAAGGTCGGGGCACAGATACGCAGTATTTT
TRBV19	TRBJ1-5	-	-	CASNLFAGGAQPQHF	TGTGCCAGTAATCTTTTCGCGGGAGGGGCTCAGCCCCAGCATTTT
TRBV4-2	TRBJ2-7	-	-	CASSPPEVYEQYF	TGTGCCAGCAGCCCCCCCGAGGTCTACGAGCAGTACTTC
TRBV7-8	TRBJ1-5	-	-	CASSLLDPGTRQPQHF	TGTGCCAGCAGCCTCCTAGATCCAGGGACCAGGCAGCCCCAGCATTTT
TRBV2	TRBJ2-1	-	-	CASSEPLGTEYNEQFF	TGTGCCAGCAGTGAACCCCTCGGGACGGAATACAATGAGCAGTTCTTC
TRBV5-6	TRBJ1-5	-	-	CASSLAGGDQPQHF	TGTGCCAGCAGCTTGGCCGGGGGAGATCAGCCCCAGCATTTT
TRBV7-8	TRBJ1-4	-	-	CASSLADTVEKLFF	TGTGCCAGCAGCTTAGCGGACACCGTAGAAAAACTGTTTTTT
TRBV6-4	TRBJ1-2	-	-	CASSPGVLINYGYTF	TGTGCCAGCAGTCCGGGGGTCTTAATTAACTATGGCTACACCTTC
TRBV7-2	TRBJ1-2	-	-	CASSYAENYGYTF	TGTGCCAGCAGCTATGCAGAGAACTATGGCTACACCTTC
TRBV4-3	TRBJ2-1	-	-	CASSQAGGYGGAEQFF	TGCGCCAGCAGCCAAGCTGGAGGGTACGGTGGGGCTGAGCAGTTCTTC
TRBV27	TRBJ1-2	-	few	CASSLMSSGGVRYGYTF	TGTGCCAGCAGTTTAATGTCGAGTGGTGGGGTAAGGTATGGCTACACCTTC
TRBV28	TRBJ2-5	TRBD2	-	CASSVSPSGRIQETQYF	TGTGCCAGCAGTGTATCGCCTAGCGGGCGGATCCAAGAGACCCAGTACTTC
TRBV5-5	TRBJ1-2	TRBD1	-	CASSFGQAGGYGYTF	TGTGCCAGCAGCTTCGGACAGGCCGGTGGCTATGGCTACACCTTC
TRBV2	TRBJ2-5	-	-	CASSATGGLKTQYF	TGTGCCAGCAGTGCAACGGGGGGCCTCAAGACCCAGTACTTC
TRBV19	TRBJ1-2	-	few	CASSIKEGANYGYTF	TGTGCCAGTAGTATAAAGGAGGGGGCTAACTATGGCTACACCTTC
TRBV6-4	TRBJ2-3	-	-	CASSDSARTDTQYF	TGTGCCAGCAGTGACTCGGCACGCACAGATACGCAGTATTTT
TRBV9	TRBJ1-6	-	medium-sized	CASSPNNSPLHF	TGTGCCAGCAGCCCAAATAATTCACCCCTCCACTTT
TRBV19	TRBJ2-2	-	-	CASNERGRHRAGELFF	TGTGCCAGTAATGAACGCGGACGGCACCGCGCCGGGGAGCTGTTTTTT